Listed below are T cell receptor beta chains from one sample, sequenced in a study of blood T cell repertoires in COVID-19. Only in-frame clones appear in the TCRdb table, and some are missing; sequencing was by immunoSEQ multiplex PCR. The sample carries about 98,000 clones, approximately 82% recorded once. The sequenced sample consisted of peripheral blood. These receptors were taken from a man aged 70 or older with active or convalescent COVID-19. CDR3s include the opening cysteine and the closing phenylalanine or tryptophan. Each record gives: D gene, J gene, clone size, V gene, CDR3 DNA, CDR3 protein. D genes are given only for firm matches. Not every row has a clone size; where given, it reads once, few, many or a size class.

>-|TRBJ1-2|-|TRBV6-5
TGTGCCAGCATCCTCAACAGGGAGGGGGATGGCTACACCTTC
CASILNREGDGYTF
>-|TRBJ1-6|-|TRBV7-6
TGTGCCAGCAGCTTAGCTGCCGGGGGATTCGAATCACCCCTCCACTTT
CASSLAAGGFESPLHF
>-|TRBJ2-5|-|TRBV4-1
TGCGCCAGCAGCCGAGTGCAGGGATCTCAAGAGACCCAGTACTTC
CASSRVQGSQETQYF
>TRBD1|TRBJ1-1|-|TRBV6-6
TGTGCCAGCACCAACTGGGACAGCCCCCGGGGGACTGAAGCTTTCTTT
CASTNWDSPRGTEAFF
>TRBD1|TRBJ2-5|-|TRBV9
TGTGCCAGCGGACGACAGGGGGCACCAGGGGAGACCCAGTACTTC
CASGRQGAPGETQYF
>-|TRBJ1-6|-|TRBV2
TGTGCCAGCAGTTCGGACAGCAACCTCCACTTT
CASSSDSNLHF
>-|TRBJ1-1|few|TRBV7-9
TGTGCCAGCAGCTTCTCGAACACTGAAGCTTTCTTT
CASSFSNTEAFF
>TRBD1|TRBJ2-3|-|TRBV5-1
TGCGCCAGCAGCTTGGTAGGGGGCCGGACAGATACGCAGTATTTT
CASSLVGGRTDTQYF
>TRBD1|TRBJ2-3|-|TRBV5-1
TGCGCCAGCAGCTTGGAGACAGGGGCAGATACGCAGTATTTT
CASSLETGADTQYF
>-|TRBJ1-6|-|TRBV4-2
TGTGCCAGCAGCCACCCTCCGGCAGGCCCGAGCTCCTATAATTCACCCCTCCACTTT
CASSHPPAGPSSYNSPLHF
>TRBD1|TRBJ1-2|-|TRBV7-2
TGTGCCAGCAGCTGGTACCGGGACAGTGGAGCCCCCGACTATGGCTACACCTTC
CASSWYRDSGAPDYGYTF
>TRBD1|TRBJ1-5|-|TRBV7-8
TGTGCCAGCAGCTTAGAAGGGGACAGGGTTGGCAATCAGCCCCAGCATTTT
CASSLEGDRVGNQPQHF
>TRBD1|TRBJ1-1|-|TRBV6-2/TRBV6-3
TGTGCCAGCAGCATTGGGACAGTTGAAGCTTTCTTT
CASSIGTVEAFF
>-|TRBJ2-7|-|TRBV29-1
TGCAGCGTTGAACTAAGGGCAGGGCGACGTACTGGGGACTACGAGCAGTACTTC
CSVELRAGRRTGDYEQYF
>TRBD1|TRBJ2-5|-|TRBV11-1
TGTGCCAGCAGCCCAGGGACAGGCCAAGAGACCCAGTACTTC
CASSPGTGQETQYF
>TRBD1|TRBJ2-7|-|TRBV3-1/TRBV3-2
TGTGCCAGCAGCCAAGAAGGGACAGGGGTCTACGAGCAGTACTTC
CASSQEGTGVYEQYF
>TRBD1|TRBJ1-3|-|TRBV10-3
TGTGCCATCAGTAATATAGACAGGGGGCATGGAAACACCATATATTTT
CAISNIDRGHGNTIYF
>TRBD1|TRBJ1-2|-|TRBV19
TGTGCCAGTAGTCCCCGACAGGGGCACTACACCTTC
CASSPRQGHYTF
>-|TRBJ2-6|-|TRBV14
TGTGCCAGCAGCTCAGGATCAGGGCTCTCTGGGGCCAACGTCCTGACTTTC
CASSSGSGLSGANVLTF
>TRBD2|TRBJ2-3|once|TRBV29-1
TGCAGCGTTGTTGGGACTAGCGGGGGTAGCACAGATACGCAGTATTTT
CSVVGTSGGSTDTQYF
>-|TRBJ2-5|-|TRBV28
TGTGCCAGCAGACCGGACTCTCAAGAGACCCAGTACTTC
CASRPDSQETQYF
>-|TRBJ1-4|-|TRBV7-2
TGTGCCAGCAGCTGGGCGTTAGGGGGTAACGAAAAACTGTTTTTT
CASSWALGGNEKLFF
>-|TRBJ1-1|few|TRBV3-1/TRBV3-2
TGTGCCAGCAGCCTTTGGGGGGCTGAAGCTTTCTTT
CASSLWGAEAFF
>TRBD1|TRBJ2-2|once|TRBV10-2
TGCGCCAGCACCGGACAGGGGACCGGGGAGCTGTTTTTT
CASTGQGTGELFF
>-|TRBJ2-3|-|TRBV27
TGTGCCAGCAGTTCCAAGCTCGCGCGGACAGATACGCAGTATTTT
CASSSKLARTDTQYF
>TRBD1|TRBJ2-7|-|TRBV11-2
TGTGCCAGCAGCCCACCGGGACAGGGGTTTCGCGAGCAGTACTTC
CASSPPGQGFREQYF
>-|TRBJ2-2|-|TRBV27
TGTGCCAGCAGTTTTATGGGGGCCGGGTACACCGGGGAGCTGTTTTTT
CASSFMGAGYTGELFF
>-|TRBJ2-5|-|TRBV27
TGTGCCAGCAGTTTATCGATGAGATCAGAGACCCAGTACTTC
CASSLSMRSETQYF
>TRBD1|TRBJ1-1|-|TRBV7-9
TGTGCCAGCAGCATAGGGGGCAACACTGAAGCTTTCTTT
CASSIGGNTEAFF
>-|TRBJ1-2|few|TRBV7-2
TGTGCCAGCGGGGCAGGGATTAACTATGGCTACACCTTC
CASGAGINYGYTF
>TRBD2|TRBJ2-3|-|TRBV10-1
TGCGCCAGCAGTGAGTCGACTAGCGCCGTACCTAGCACAGATACGCAGTATTTT
CASSESTSAVPSTDTQYF
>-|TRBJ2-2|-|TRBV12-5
TGTGCTAGTGGTTTGCGGGACTCCGGGGAGCTGTTTTTT
CASGLRDSGELFF
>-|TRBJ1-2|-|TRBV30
TGTGCCTGGAGTGTTGGAGGGCGCAATGGCTACACCTTC
CAWSVGGRNGYTF
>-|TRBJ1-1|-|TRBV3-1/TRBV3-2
TGTGCCAGCAGCCAAGCGACAGGTGAAGCTTTCTTT
CASSQATGEAFF
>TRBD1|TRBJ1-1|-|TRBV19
TGTGCCAGTAGTATCGGGACAGGGAAAGCTTTCTTT
CASSIGTGKAFF
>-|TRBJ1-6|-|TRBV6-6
TGTGCCAGCAGTGGGGACACTTTTAATTCACCCCTCCACTTT
CASSGDTFNSPLHF
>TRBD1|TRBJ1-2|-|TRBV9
TGTGCCAGCAGCGTAGGGACAGGCGAGTATGGCTACACCTTC
CASSVGTGEYGYTF
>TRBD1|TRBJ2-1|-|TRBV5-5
TGTGCCAGCAGCTTCCCGGGACAGGGGGCGCAGAACTACAATGAGCAGTTCTTC
CASSFPGQGAQNYNEQFF
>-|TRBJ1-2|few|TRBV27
TGTGCCAGCAGTTTTGGGAGCCAGAGGGGGTATGGCTACACCTTC
CASSFGSQRGYGYTF
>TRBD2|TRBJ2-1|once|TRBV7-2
TGTGCCAGCAGCCGTAGCGGGGCGCGGAATGAGCAGTTCTTC
CASSRSGARNEQFF
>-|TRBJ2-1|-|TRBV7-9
TGTGCCAGCTCCGGACTGGAGTCCTACAATGAGCAGTTCTTC
CASSGLESYNEQFF